The 13 T cell receptor beta chains given below trace back to one sample, sequenced in a study of control samples from healthy donors and cancer patients. The data were produced by immunoSEQ multiplex PCR, yet TCRdb's version contains in-frame clones alone and is incomplete. The sample lists about 75,000 clones, around four fifths occurring once. Sequences were obtained from blood. These receptor sequences come from a man in his fifties in good health.

The chain joins TRBV7-7 to TRBJ2-1, with 10 positions matching TRBD2. V lost 5 bases, J lost 5 bases, and 6 bases stayed unmatched. The CDR3 runs 15 residues. Germline assignment: CDR1 SSHAT and CDR2 FNYEAQ (reference sequence). CDR3 DNA: TGTGCCAGCAGCCGTGTAGCGGGGGGAGACAATGAGCAGTTCTTC. Its translation is CASSRVAGGDNEQFF.

The chain employs TRBV2 and TRBJ2-1; 7 nucleotides match TRBD2. V was pared by 7 bases and J by 9 bases, with 12 bases of the junction left unmatched. This CDR3 has 14 amino acids. Germline V gene lookup returns CDR1 SNHLY and CDR2 FYNNEI. This chain's CDR3 is CASKGTKAKTEQFF. CDR3 DNA: TGTGCCAGCAAAGGGACTAAGGCTAAAACTGAGCAGTTCTTC.

This chain joins TRBV10-1 and TRBJ2-7; 9 nucleotides match TRBD2. The trim removed 5 bases at V and 2 bases at J, leaving 7 bases unmatched. Germline V gives CDR1 WNHNN, CDR2 SYGVQD (reference sequence). The CDR3 loop spans 15 amino acids. This CDR3 reads CASSSSGRTPYEQYF. Written as DNA, the CDR3 is TGCGCCAGCAGTTCGAGCGGGAGGACCCCCTACGAGCAGTACTTC.

The rearrangement uses TRBV19 and TRBJ1-3; a possible D gene is TRBD1 (5 bases). This CDR3 is built from 13 residues. Germline lookup yields CDR1 LNHDA and CDR2 SQIVND (reference sequence). Between the trimmed V and J ends, which lost 4 bases and 2 bases, there was a span of 6 bases. The CDR3 region has the DNA TGTGCCAGTAGTACCAGGGCTGGAAACACCATATATTTT. Encoded protein: CASSTRAGNTIYF.

This clone was observed a handful of times. The chain combines TRBV2 with TRBJ1-1, with D possibly being TRBD1 (6 bases). The germline V and J ends were trimmed by 5 bases and 1 base, with 14 bases remaining between them. The length of the CDR3 is 15 residues. Germline V gene lookup returns CDR1 SNHLY and CDR2 FYNNEI. The CDR3 DNA is TGTGCCAGCAGTCTATTCCAAGGGGGGAACACTGAAGCTTTCTTT. This codes for CASSLFQGGNTEAFF.

Here the CDR3 DNA reads TGTGCCAGCAGCGTCGGGGATAACTCCTTCGGTGAGCAGTTCTTC. Translation: CASSVGDNSFGEQFF. This chain connects TRBV9 to TRBJ2-1; D perhaps matches TRBD2 (5 bases). CDR3 length: 15 residues. CDR1 SGDLS and CDR2 YYNGEE come from the germline V gene. The germline V and J ends were trimmed by 2 bases and 9 bases, with 18 bases remaining between them.

V usage is TRBV12-3 or TRBV12-4 and J usage is TRBJ2-7; 8 nucleotides match TRBD1. The junction had 4 bases not matched to a gene; V was cut back by 5 bases and J by 4 bases. This CDR3 is 13 amino acids long. CDR3 in amino acids: CASSPDRGYEQYF. CDR3 sequence (DNA): TGTGCCAGCAGTCCAGACAGGGGATACGAGCAGTACTTC.

The J gene is TRBJ2-2, the V gene TRBV29-1; 13 bases align to TRBD2. The V gene end was trimmed by 6 bases and the J gene end by 3 bases; junction bases not matched to a gene: 10. This CDR3 is 17 amino acids long. Germline CDR1 reads SQVTM; CDR2 reads ANQGSEA. CDR3 residues: CSVRYGTSGTDTGELFF. In DNA form, the CDR3 reads TGCAGCGTCAGGTACGGGACTAGCGGGACTGACACCGGGGAGCTGTTTTTT.

Points on this clone: In the same sample, other DNA sequences code for this CDR3. The chain joins TRBV2 to TRBJ1-4, with TRBD1 matching 9 bases. V was clipped by 6 bases and J by 5 bases; unmatched bases: 1. CDR1 is SNHLY and CDR2 is FYNNEI in the germline V gene. The length of the CDR3 is 13 residues. The CDR3 DNA sequence: TGTGCCAGCAGGGGACAGGGAAATGAAAAACTGTTTTTT. This encodes CASRGQGNEKLFF.

This rearrangement joins TRBV5-6 to TRBJ2-7, with 8 positions matching TRBD2. Trimming took 4 bases from V and 4 from J; bases not matched to a gene: 10. This CDR3 is 15 amino acids long. The germline V gene encodes CDR1 SGHDT and CDR2 YYEEEE. CDR3 sequence: CASSPRRGGSYEQYF. The CDR3 DNA follows: TGTGCCAGCAGCCCCAGACGGGGGGGCTCATACGAGCAGTACTTC. The whole variable domain, filled in from reference TRBV5-6 and TRBJ2-7, reads DAGVTQSPTHLIKTRGQQVTLRCSPKSGHDTVSWYQQALGQGPQFIFQYYEEEERQRGNFPDRFSGHQFPNYSSELNVNALLLGDSALYLCASSPRRGGSYEQYFGPGTRLTVT.

The sample holds many counts of this clone. The chain links TRBV12-3 or TRBV12-4 to TRBJ2-7; no clear D. Trimming removed 4 bases at V and 3 bases at J, with 4 bases between. The length of the CDR3 is 11 residues. The chain's CDR3 is CASSSYYEQYF. The CDR3 bases are TGTGCCAGCAGTTCCTACTACGAGCAGTACTTC.

The chain couples TRBV24-1 to TRBJ1-1, with TRBD1 matching 7 bases. V lost 5 bases to trimming and J lost 5 bases; unmatched junction nucleotides: 7. Germline V CDR1 and CDR2: KGHDR, SFDVKD. The CDR3 runs 14 residues. CDR3 nucleotide sequence: TGTGCCACCAGTGTTAGAGGGGGCGCGACTGAAGCTTTCTTT. This translates into CATSVRGGATEAFF.

This clone was counted a few times. The genes are TRBV7-2 and TRBJ2-1, with D uncertain. Germline CDR1 is SGHTA and CDR2 is FQGNSA. The CDR3 covers 18 residues. The V end lost 1 base, the J end lost 4 bases, and 20 bases lay between the germline ends. CDR3 in DNA: TGTGCCAGCAGCTTAGACCCCCCAGGAGCGAAGGTTTACAATGAGCAGTTCTTC. This encodes CASSLDPPGAKVYNEQFF. The complete variable domain, with remaining parts taken from reference TRBV7-2 and TRBJ2-1, reads GAGVSQSPSNKVTEKGKDVELRCDPISGHTALYWYRQSLGQGLEFLIYFQGNSAPDKSGLPSDRFSAERTGGSVSTLTIQRTQQEDSAVYLCASSLDPPGAKVYNEQFFGPGTRLTVL.